This TCR beta chain was identified during a study of cytomegalovirus exposure and HLA in healthy donors (dated by TCRdb to about 2017). For context, the study as a whole: An earlier analysis of some 500 of the donors reported about 290 Gb of sequence data and 100 million to 130 million unique TCR beta sequences from about 200 million T cells. The study profiled the T cell repertoires of 666 subjects by immunosequencing and related them to cytomegalovirus serostatus. The study aimed to test whether signatures of past pathogen exposure could be identified by cataloging public T cell receptors. Donor age, sex, ethnicity and CMV serostatus were compiled alongside the repertoire data. About 280 gigabases of sequencing data and 80 million or so unique TCR sequences were included in an early release covering over 600 HLA-typed donors. Rather than drawing on any new phenotypic data, the later analysis identified candidate immune exposures from TCR beta sequences and the way those sequences occurred across donors. A later genetic analysis took genome-wide SNP genotypes for about 65% of the 666 donors and used that subset as a discovery cohort. HLA typing covered class I and class II loci at four-digit resolution. Besides the first cohort of approximately 710 subjects, a separate validation cohort made up of 90 to 150 different subjects was used. Among the roughly 380 genotyped donors, around 79% belonged to the genetic ancestry cluster associated with self-reported Caucasian donors. All discovery cohort repertoires had been generated using a single sequencing platform. Typing coverage differed by locus: A, B, C, DRB1 and DQB1 were typed in roughly 629-630 donors, DQA1 in about 560, DPA1 in around 610, and DPB1 in around 440. High-throughput TCR immunosequencing, statistical association of individual TCRs with disease status, and machine learning were combined to predict cytomegalovirus infection status. In a later analysis, previously published TCR beta repertoires from some 640 donors were re-analyzed and high-resolution HLA genotyping was added so that TCR occurrence patterns could be studied. Four to six DR-DQ haplotypes were handled as single units for association and clustering because linkage in the cohort was strong. An earlier analysis of around 580 of the donors used high-throughput TCR beta sequencing to judge whether each TCR beta V gene segment behaved as functional or pseudogenic. Among a few hundred genotyped donors of the cohort, an average of roughly 240,000 unique TCR beta nucleotide sequences were sequenced per donor, around 18% of them non-productive. Beyond this particular receptor, the publication reports: In a later genetic analysis, fewer N-insertions in productive TCRs were reported among donors in an Asian-associated ancestry cluster than the roughly 700-donor mean. Specific HLA alleles were associated with 15,000 to 20,000 TCR beta sequences at a false discovery rate of 0.05 in a later analysis. In a later analysis, most CMV-associated TCR beta chains were found to appear HLA-restricted, with HLA associations seemingly driven largely by CMV exposure. The earlier analysis of approximately 560 of the donors excluded over 15 rarely observed V segments, including chromosome 9 orphons, because counts were too low. In a later analysis, the rate of TCR association differed among HLA loci, with DRB1 alleles having the most associated TCRs and HLA-C alleles having the fewest. In vitro tests confirmed that a few of the cytomegalovirus-associated TCR beta chains recognize cytomegalovirus antigens. A later analysis reported that several top co-occurrence clusters appeared linked to parvovirus B19, influenza, CMV and Epstein-Barr virus. Sequencing depth was assumed to be roughly uniform across donors in the presence/absence analyses, though that assumption may not hold. Most TCR sequences were seen in very few donors, while some public TCRs were found in many individuals. In the study, roughly 160 TCR beta chains were listed as associated with cytomegalovirus. An earlier analysis of some 590 of the donors showed that most TCR beta V segments appeared in productive rearrangements either about 90% or about 30% of the time, which broadly matched IMGT annotations. A later analysis found that HLA-associated TCR beta chains were more clonally expanded and had lower generation probabilities than equally common non-associated chains. Correlated functional status among segregating V segments might reflect linkage disequilibrium, but an unknown experimental factor could not be ruled out. The 87-base-pair reads could not distinguish some IMGT-functional V segments, including TRBV6-2 and TRBV6-3, so those segments were excluded. Only TCR beta chains were sequenced in this cohort, and the absence of alpha or paired-chain data limited detectable features. Because some donors lacked HLA typing at each locus, the association tests relied only on the typed subset. A further reported finding was that TCR beta sequences accurately predicted the HLA-A and HLA-B alleles for most subjects in the first cohort. Cytomegalovirus status was reported to be diagnosed by the classifier with high specificity and sensitivity in both the original and validation cohorts. A cluster of highly shared sequence variants was judged likely to represent a technical artifact of the sequencing pipeline. According to the authors, the approach could potentially be generalized to other disease states and immunological phenotypes. An association between a missense DCLRE1C variant and V-gene and J-gene trimming of TCR beta chains was found in a later genetic analysis and replicated in an independent cohort. For the cohort, immune exposure information was limited to CMV serostatus. When HLA alleles, especially DR and DQ, strongly co-occurred, attributing TCR associations to individual alleles was difficult.

In total, approximately 700 healthy bone marrow donors made up the cohort. Cohort members were all nominally healthy when sampled, although unrecorded immune exposures were likely present. The donor tested CMV seropositive, placing the donor among the 289 seropositive members of the cohort. Every donor gave a peripheral blood sample, and the peripheral blood mononuclear cells from that sample were used for TCR beta sequencing. The Qiagen DNeasy Blood Extraction Kit was used to extract genomic DNA from the blood cell samples. Receptor amplification or capture employed the immunoSEQ multiplex PCR assay. The multiplex PCR relied on a mix of 60 forward primers for TCR Vbeta segments and 13 reverse primers for TCR Jbeta segments. Amplification of the CDR3 region of rearranged TCR beta genes was performed with a multiplex PCR assay on genomic DNA. On the Illumina HiSeq System, the amplified TCR beta libraries were sequenced as 87-base-pair reads. The authors processed their data as follows. In a later analysis, some 80 million unique TCR beta chains were counted across the 500 to 700 repertoires, and approximately 11 million of these chains were shared by at least two donors. A nearest-neighbor algorithm error-corrected the raw reads and collapsed the reads into unique sequences, merging closely related sequences to remove PCR and sequencing errors. CDR3 sequences were aligned to IMGT reference sequences to assign V, D and J gene segments. For a sequence to be retained, a match of at least six nucleotides was required to both a V gene segment and a J gene segment. A rearrangement was called productive if the CDR3 had no stop codons and remained in frame with V and J, and every other rearrangement was called non-productive. CDR3 was defined according to IMGT convention as the region running from the second conserved V-encoded cysteine to the conserved J-encoded phenylalanine. Sequences without an unambiguous match to a single V gene segment were excluded from the earlier analysis of approximately 560 of the donors. In an earlier analysis of about 590 of the donors, a V segment was called functional when productive rearrangements were above 56.7%, and segregating when the standard deviation between donors exceeded 5%. A statistical classification framework was built for diagnosing cytomegalovirus status from the catalog of TCR beta chain sequences. V and J gene assignment, in a later analysis, came from comparing TCR nucleotide sequences with IMGT/GENE-DB human TR gene sequences. Using the TCRdist pipeline, a later analysis assigned CDR3 sequences along with most-parsimonious VDJ recombination scenarios. In a later analysis, each TCR beta chain was defined by its CDR3 amino acid sequence together with its V-gene family, and reads lacking a unique V-gene family were excluded. As a way to deal with suspected cross-contamination and a sequencing artifact, a later analysis dropped 500 to 700 nucleotide sequences that were highly shared and had low generation probability. A later analysis calculated a clonal expansion index for each public chain from normalized within-repertoire ranks of inferred template counts. In a later analysis, generation probabilities were computed using a VDJ recombination model fitted to out-of-frame rearrangements, and the results were checked against IGoR. In a later analysis, TCR-TCR, TCR-HLA and TCR-CMV co-occurrence was scored with hypergeometric tests, and a repertoire-size bias correction was applied to TCR pairs. To estimate false discovery rates, a later analysis permuted the HLA or CMV assignments 20 times. In a later analysis, co-occurring TCRs were grouped using DBSCAN, with TCRdist sequence similarity added in when clustering inside HLA-allele-positive subsets. Repertoires with fewer than 30,000 or more than 120,000 public chains, plus five repertoires with anomalous nucleotide sharing, were excluded from co-occurrence clustering. As stored in TCRdb, this immuneACCESS dataset retains in-frame rearrangements with V and J assigned. A fraction of the clones does not appear; measured against another copy, unresolved V genes explain less than half of the discrepancy, and the remainder lacks a known reason. That table is the source of V, J and clone size, and D and trimming were worked out from the DNA. The sample has approximately 120,000 clones on record, around 77% of them singletons. Clones ranked in the top ten supply roughly 9.8% of the sample.

For this clone: This clone's antigen is unknown. Within one base of it there is no much larger clone, and no base qualities were kept.

Looking up the germline V gene yields CDR1 MNHEY and CDR2 SVGAGI. V is clipped by 8 bases and J by 4 bases, and the sequence between their germline boundaries is 12 bases long. Inclusive of the bounding cysteine and phenylalanine, the CDR3 is 13 residues long. Kept here is only the CDR3 DNA, which spans 39 bases and is read in frame from base 1. The chain couples TRBV6-5 to TRBJ1-3; a tentative D match to TRBD1 spans 6 bases. Sample: PBMCs. The TCR originated in a man aged 35-49 years in good health and CMV-seropositive. CDR3 region: CASSYDRGNTIYF. Read as DNA, the sequence is TGTGCCAGCTCATACGACAGGGGAAACACCATATATTTT.